This is a list of T cell receptor beta chains from one sample in a study of blood T cell repertoires in COVID-19. Repertoires were generated with immunoSEQ multiplex PCR, while TCRdb's copy carries only in-frame clones and drops some. The sample lists fewer than 450,000 clones; roughly 86% were seen once. The sample comprised peripheral blood. These TCRs come from a woman in her 70s with COVID-19, enrolled during active disease. Both conserved end residues are part of each CDR3.

V gene	J gene	CDR3 protein
TRBV29-1	TRBJ2-3	CSGSTGTDTQYF
TRBV19	TRBJ2-7	CASSPPPGQGFEQYF
TRBV6-5	TRBJ2-7	CASSRDQGPYEQYF
TRBV4-1	TRBJ2-7	CASSPARASYEQYF
TRBV5-8	TRBJ2-5	CASSTGTSGGKETQYF
TRBV11-2	TRBJ2-5	CASSLSQGGRGETQYF
TRBV7-2	TRBJ1-5	CASSQGSNQPQHF
TRBV7-9	TRBJ1-1	CASSPLRSAGNTEAFF
TRBV5-4	TRBJ2-2	CASSFGQTGTGELFF
TRBV27	TRBJ2-1	CASSAYRAFYNEQFF
TRBV7-8	TRBJ1-3	CASSFTPGGTGNTIYF
TRBV5-1	TRBJ2-3	CASSLEAGGTDTQYF